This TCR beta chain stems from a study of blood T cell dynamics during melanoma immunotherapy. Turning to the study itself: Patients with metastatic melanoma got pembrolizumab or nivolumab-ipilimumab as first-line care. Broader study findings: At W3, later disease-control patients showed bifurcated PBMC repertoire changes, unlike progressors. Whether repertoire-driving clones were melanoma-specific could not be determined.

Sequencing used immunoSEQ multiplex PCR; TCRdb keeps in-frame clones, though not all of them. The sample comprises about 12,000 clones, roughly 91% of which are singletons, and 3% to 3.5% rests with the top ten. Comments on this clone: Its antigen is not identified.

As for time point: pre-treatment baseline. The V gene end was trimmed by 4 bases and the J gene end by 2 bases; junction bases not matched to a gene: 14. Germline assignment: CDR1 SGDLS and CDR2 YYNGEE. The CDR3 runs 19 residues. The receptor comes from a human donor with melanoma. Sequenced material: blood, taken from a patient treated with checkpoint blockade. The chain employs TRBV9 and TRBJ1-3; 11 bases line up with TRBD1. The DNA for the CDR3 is TGTGCCAGCAGCCCCCGGGGGGGACAGGGGGTCTTGGCTGGAAACACCATATATTTT. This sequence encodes CASSPRGGQGVLAGNTIYF.